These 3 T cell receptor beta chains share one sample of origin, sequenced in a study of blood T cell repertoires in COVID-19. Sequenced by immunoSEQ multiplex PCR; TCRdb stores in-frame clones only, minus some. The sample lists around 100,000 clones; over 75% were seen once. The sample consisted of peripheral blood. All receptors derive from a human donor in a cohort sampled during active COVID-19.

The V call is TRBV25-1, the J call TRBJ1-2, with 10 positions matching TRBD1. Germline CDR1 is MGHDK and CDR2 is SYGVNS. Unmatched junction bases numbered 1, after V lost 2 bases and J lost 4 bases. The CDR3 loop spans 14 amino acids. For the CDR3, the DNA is TGTGCCAGCAGTGAAGGGACAGGGGCCTATGGCTACACCTTC. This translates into CASSEGTGAYGYTF.

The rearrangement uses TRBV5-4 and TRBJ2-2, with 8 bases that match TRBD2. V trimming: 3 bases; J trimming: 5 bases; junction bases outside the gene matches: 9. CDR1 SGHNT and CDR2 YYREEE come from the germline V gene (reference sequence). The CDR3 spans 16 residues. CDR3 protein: CASSSPGGVYTGELFF. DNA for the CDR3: TGTGCCAGCAGCTCCCCCGGGGGGGTTTATACCGGGGAGCTGTTTTTT.

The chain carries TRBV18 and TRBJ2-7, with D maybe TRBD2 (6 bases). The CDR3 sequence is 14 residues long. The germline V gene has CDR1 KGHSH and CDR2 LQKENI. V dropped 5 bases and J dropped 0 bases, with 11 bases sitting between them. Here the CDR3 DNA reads TGTGCCAGCTCAGGGGGGAGCGGCTCCTACGAGCAGTACTTC. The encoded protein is CASSGGSGSYEQYF.